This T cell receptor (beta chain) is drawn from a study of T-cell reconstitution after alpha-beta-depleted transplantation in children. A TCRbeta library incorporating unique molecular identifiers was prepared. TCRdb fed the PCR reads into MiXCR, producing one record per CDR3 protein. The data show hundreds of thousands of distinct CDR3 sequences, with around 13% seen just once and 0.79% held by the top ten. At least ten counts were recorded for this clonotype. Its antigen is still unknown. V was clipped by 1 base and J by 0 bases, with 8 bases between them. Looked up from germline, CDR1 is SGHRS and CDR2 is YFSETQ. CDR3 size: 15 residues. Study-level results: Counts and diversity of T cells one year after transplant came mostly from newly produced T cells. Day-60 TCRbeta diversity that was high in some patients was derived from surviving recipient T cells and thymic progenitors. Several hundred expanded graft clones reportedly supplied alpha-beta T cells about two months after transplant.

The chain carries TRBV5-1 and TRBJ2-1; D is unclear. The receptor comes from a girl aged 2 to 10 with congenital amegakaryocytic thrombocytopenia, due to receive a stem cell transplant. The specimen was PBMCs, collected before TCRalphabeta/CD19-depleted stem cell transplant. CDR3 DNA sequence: TGCGCCAGCAGCTTGCTCAGGAGCTCCTACAATGAGCAGTTCTTC. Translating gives CASSLLRSSYNEQFF.